This TCR beta chain appears in the sequencing data of a study of T cell repertoires in cytomegalovirus infection. TCRdb analysed the reads with MiXCR anew, one entry per CDR3 protein. This sample carries a few hundred thousand distinct CDR3 sequences, 26% of them seen once, and the ten largest clones take less than 15%. The CDR3 covers 14 residues. V lost 2 bases to trimming and J lost 10 bases, with 15 bases between them. Germline values: CDR1 SGHTA, CDR2 FQGNSA. This clonotype was recorded many times. The clonotype comes from a human donor in good health (CMV status not recorded). Some clones in this sample may be carry-over from other donors' samples. The sequencing sample was made of PBMCs. The chain joins TRBV7-2 to TRBJ2-1, with D perhaps TRBD2 (6 bases). The DNA for the CDR3 is TGTGCCAGCAGCTTATCGGGCACTAGCTGGGAGCAGTTCTTC. This encodes CASSLSGTSWEQFF. The whole variable domain, remainder taken from reference TRBV7-2 and TRBJ2-1, is GAGVSQSPSNKVTEKGKDVELRCDPISGHTALYWYRQSLGQGLEFLIYFQGNSAPDKSGLPSDRFSAERTGGSVSTLTIQRTQQEDSAVYLCASSLSGTSWEQFFGPGTRLTVL.